These 2 T cell receptor beta chains were all obtained from the same sample, sequenced in a study of OX40 agonist ivuxolimab in advanced cancers. Libraries were prepared by immunoSEQ multiplex PCR; TCRdb keeps only in-frame clonotypes and omits some of them. The sample holds approximately 69,000 clones, more than 70% seen once. The input for sequencing was CD4+ or CD8+ T cells sorted from blood, taken in a trial of the OX40 agonist ivuxolimab. The receptors come from an adult with an advanced solid tumor such as melanoma, head and neck, liver or kidney cancer.

The chain combines TRBV29-1 with TRBJ1-1; D remains unclear. Between the trimmed V and J ends, which lost 1 base and 5 bases, there was a span of 8 bases. This CDR3 comprises 12 residues. Germline assignment: CDR1 SQVTM and CDR2 ANQGSEA. The chain's CDR3 is CSVEGLRTEAFF. CDR3 DNA: TGCAGCGTTGAAGGACTCCGGACTGAAGCTTTCTTT.

The rearrangement joins TRBV18 to TRBJ2-7; D is possibly TRBD1 or TRBD2 (6 bases each). Looked up from germline, CDR1 is KGHSH and CDR2 is LQKENI. Deletions cut 3 bases from V and 6 bases from J, with 24 bases between. CDR3 length equals 17 residues. The CDR3 is CASSPSRGARASGEQYF. CDR3 bases: TGTGCCAGCTCACCCTCGAGGGGGGCAAGGGCCTCGGGCGAGCAGTACTTC.